This TCR beta chain was sequenced during a study of vaccination and CD4 T cells after COVID-19. Across the whole study: Blood was drawn a median around 74 days post second dose, range 14 to 241.

General study results and limits: The study found median SARS-CoV-2-reactive clonotypes rising from 21 to 38, not significantly.

Note on this clonotype: What it binds is unknown.

Sequenced with the Oncomine TCR Beta short-read assay was DNA taken from cultured CD4+ T cells. From the PCR reads, TCRdb called clonotypes with MiXCR, one entry per CDR3 protein. There are 9,500 to 15,000 distinct CDR3 sequences in the sample; roughly 60% occur only once, and around 8.6% lies in the top ten. Treatment reported: roughly ten-day PBMC culture with coronavirus spike peptide pools or control peptides (ViraFEST assay). Antigen-specific T cell expansion with peptide pools preceded TCR sequencing in the ViraFEST approach. CDR3 length equals 14 residues. Losses at the gene ends were 2 bases for V and 7 bases for J; bases not matched to a gene: 4. Germline CDR1 KGHDR, CDR2 SFDVKD.

The source material was CD4+ T cells from blood, cultured in vitro. This chain connects TRBV24-1 to TRBJ1-5, with 7 bases fitting TRBD1. This sequence was found in a human donor who had recovered from COVID-19. The CDR3 region is CATSDSQGQQPQHF. CDR3 nucleotides: TGTGCCACCAGTGATTCACAGGGGCAACAGCCCCAGCATTTT.